The clone carrying this T cell receptor beta chain has a count of ten or more. V was pared by 4 bases and J by 11 bases, with 12 bases between. The CDR3 spans 13 residues. Germline lookup yields CDR1 SGHTA and CDR2 FQGNSA. The data stem from a study of T cell repertoires in cytomegalovirus infection. About the study: It was the public TCR beta signatures that indicated both CMV infection and matching HLA type.

TCRdb passed the reads through MiXCR, listing each CDR3 protein once. The table has around 190,000 distinct CDR3 sequences, approximately 15% seen once. This chain links TRBV7-2 with TRBJ1-6; D is ambiguous. This clonotype was sampled from a human donor in good health (CMV status not recorded). Some clones in this sample may be carry-over from other donors' samples. Sequenced: PBMCs. The DNA for the CDR3 is TGTGCCAGCAGCTCGGTGGTGGGAACACCCCTCCACTTT. Amino acids: CASSSVVGTPLHF.